The rows below give T cell receptor beta chains drawn from one sample of a study of T cell responses to AZD1222 COVID-19 vaccine. Here immunoSEQ multiplex PCR was the method, and the copy in TCRdb shows in-frame clones only, minus some. The table lists approximately 130,000 clones, approximately 90% of them singletons. Specimen: peripheral blood, collected 28 days after the second AZD1222 dose. The receptors were sampled from an adult who received the AZD1222 COVID-19 vaccine. The CDR3 runs from the conserved cysteine through the conserved F or W. Fields, in order: J gene, D gene, clone size, V gene, CDR3 protein, CDR3 DNA. A D gene is named only where the DNA matches it firmly. Size is omitted from some rows. Given values are once, few, many or a class for expanded clones.

TRBJ1-5 TRBD1 . TRBV4-2 CASSRTGSNQPQHF TGTGCCAGCAGTCGGACAGGTAGCAATCAGCCCCAGCATTTT
TRBJ1-2 . few TRBV12-3/TRBV12-4 CASSLTGLGYTF TGTGCCAGCAGTTTAACGGGGCTTGGCTACACCTTC
TRBJ2-5 . once TRBV2 CASSEAAGPQETQYF TGTGCCAGCAGTGAAGCAGCAGGCCCCCAAGAGACCCAGTACTTC
TRBJ2-4 . . TRBV6-2/TRBV6-3 CASSLGQRKYF TGTGCCAGCAGCCTCGGACAGAGAAAGTACTTC
TRBJ2-3 TRBD2 . TRBV7-9 CASSLHPSGRAGTDTQYF TGTGCCAGCAGCTTACATCCTAGCGGGAGGGCCGGCACAGATACGCAGTATTTT
TRBJ2-1 . . TRBV6-1 CASSDLLHSNEQFF TGTGCCAGCAGTGATTTGCTCCACAGCAATGAGCAGTTCTTC
TRBJ1-6 . . TRBV5-1 CASSWSLSSADSPLHF TGCGCCAGCAGCTGGAGCTTATCCTCTGCCGATTCACCCCTCCACTTT
TRBJ1-2 . . TRBV5-1 CASSLDTYNYGYTF TGCGCCAGCAGCTTGGACACCTATAACTATGGCTACACCTTC
TRBJ1-2 . . TRBV6-6 CASSLFWRNGYTF TGTGCCAGCAGTTTGTTTTGGAGAAATGGCTACACCTTC
TRBJ1-6 . . TRBV30 CAWSVNNSPLHF TGTGCCTGGAGTGTCAATAATTCACCCCTCCACTTT
TRBJ1-1 TRBD1 . TRBV5-6 CASILGTEVMNTEAFF TGTGCCAGCATTCTCGGGACAGAAGTAATGAACACTGAAGCTTTCTTT
TRBJ2-3 . . TRBV19 CASSKGQVLTQYF TGTGCCAGTAGTAAGGGGCAGGTCCTCACGCAGTATTTT
TRBJ2-1 . . TRBV3-1/TRBV3-2 CASSQLALYNEQFF TGTGCCAGCAGCCAACTAGCTCTCTACAATGAGCAGTTCTTC
TRBJ1-4 . . TRBV2 CASRETTTNEKLFF TGTGCCAGCAGGGAGACAACAACTAATGAAAAACTGTTTTTT
TRBJ1-6 . . TRBV6-5 CASLRAPRGNSPLHF TGTGCCAGCTTACGAGCTCCTAGGGGGAATTCACCCCTCCACTTT
TRBJ2-1 . . TRBV7-8 CASSFESLAGSEQFF TGTGCCAGCAGCTTTGAGAGTCTAGCCGGTAGTGAGCAGTTCTTC
TRBJ1-6 . . TRBV7-2 CASSLQGSDNSPLHF TGTGCCAGCAGCTTACAGGGGTCCGATAATTCACCCCTCCACTTT
TRBJ1-1 . few TRBV19 CASSIGFGGQSKTEAFF TGTGCCAGTAGTATTGGGTTCGGGGGGCAATCGAAAACTGAAGCTTTCTTT
TRBJ1-2 . . TRBV29-1 CSVADLNGASGYTF TGCAGCGTTGCTGATCTAAACGGCGCTAGCGGCTACACCTTC
TRBJ2-3 . . TRBV5-1 CASSLHGRPTDTQYF TGCGCCAGCAGCTTACATGGGAGACCGACAGATACGCAGTATTTT
TRBJ1-5 . . TRBV19 CASSPITGPTIYSNQPQHF TGTGCCAGTAGCCCAATCACGGGACCGACGATTTATAGCAATCAGCCCCAGCATTTT
TRBJ2-3 . . TRBV4-1 CASSQWTVGGTNTDTQYF TGCGCCAGCAGCCAATGGACGGTAGGAGGGACAAACACAGATACGCAGTATTTT
TRBJ1-2 . . TRBV9 CASSVEGQGNYGYTF TGTGCCAGCAGCGTAGAGGGGCAGGGAAACTATGGCTACACCTTC
TRBJ1-4 TRBD1 few TRBV15 CATRPSGTGAGKLFF TGTGCCACCAGGCCCTCCGGGACAGGGGCTGGAAAACTGTTTTTT
TRBJ1-5 TRBD1 . TRBV19 CASSGRQGNQPQHF TGTGCCAGTAGTGGACGACAGGGGAATCAGCCCCAGCATTTT
TRBJ2-7 TRBD1 . TRBV5-1 CASSSGQGRYEQYF TGCGCCAGCAGCTCGGGACAGGGGCGCTACGAGCAGTACTTC
TRBJ2-2 TRBD2 . TRBV5-1 CASSSIPGTSGGGELFF TGCGCCAGCAGCTCCATCCCCGGGACTAGCGGGGGTGGGGAGCTGTTTTTT
TRBJ1-1 . . TRBV10-3 CAIKRGPNTEAFF TGTGCCATCAAGAGGGGCCCGAACACTGAAGCTTTCTTT
TRBJ2-2 TRBD2 . TRBV5-8 CASSLWSGGAGTGELFF TGTGCCAGCAGCTTATGGAGCGGGGGGGCTGGCACCGGGGAGCTGTTTTTT
TRBJ1-1 . . TRBV20-1 CSASRAGLNTEAFF TGCAGTGCTAGTCGGGCAGGGCTGAACACTGAAGCTTTCTTT
TRBJ2-7 . . TRBV21-1 CASSNSMGRTYEQYF TGTGCCAGCAGCAACTCGATGGGCAGGACGTACGAGCAGTACTTC